This T cell receptor beta chain was identified in a study of blood T cell repertoires in COVID-19. Looking at the study overall: PBMCs, B-cell-depleted T cells, or T cells were the source of the cDNA or gDNA that made up the material.

The CDR3 loop spans 14 amino acids. The V gene's germline CDR1 is ENHRY and CDR2 SYGVKD. The J segment lost 6 bases and the V segment lost 6 bases, leaving 9 bases of the junction unmatched. Per the original methods: Reference gene primer amplification yielded estimated nucleated cell counts. Profiling relied on immunoSEQ multiplex PCR, and the TCRdb table lists in-frame clones only, not all of them. V, J and clone size reflect that table, while D and trimming were determined from the DNA. The sample consists of about 170,000 clones, approximately 92% of them appearing once. The rearrangement uses TRBV10-3 and TRBJ1-2, with 8 positions matching TRBD1. Sequencing was done on a sample of peripheral blood. The clonotype comes from a man between 25 and 39 years old with COVID-19, enrolled during active disease. This chain's CDR3 is CAISVRDRQNGYTF. The CDR3 coding sequence is TGTGCCATCAGCGTCCGGGACAGGCAGAATGGCTACACCTTC.